The 13 T cell receptor beta chains below were found in one sample sequenced in a study of T cells in Graves' hyperthyroidism and ophthalmopathy. Amplified TCR beta CDR3 regions derived from RNA transcripts. With the HTBI primer set, the TCR CDR3 went through a first round of RT-PCR. TCRdb reprocessed the multiplex PCR reads via MiXCR and lists one record per CDR3 protein. The sample has roughly 630,000 distinct CDR3 sequences, around 16% seen once. The sequenced sample consisted of blood. These receptors came from a woman aged 30 to 39 with Graves' hyperthyroidism.

This clonotype was detected ten times or more. The chain carries TRBV20-1 and TRBJ2-7; 7 nucleotides match TRBD2. The CDR3 covers 15 residues. The J segment lost 4 bases and the V segment lost 3 bases, leaving 12 bases of the junction unmatched. Germline V gene data show CDR1 as DFQATT and CDR2 as SNEGSKA (reference sequence). CDR3 nucleotides: TGCAGTGCTAGCTCGGTGGCGGGAGCCATGTACGAGCAGTACTTC. Translating it yields CSASSVAGAMYEQYF.

This chain joins TRBV20-1 and TRBJ1-1; no firm D call. The CDR3 runs 9 residues. Germline V gives CDR1 DFQATT, CDR2 SNEGSKA (reference sequence). V was trimmed by 5 bases and J by 4 bases, leaving 2 bases between them. Written as DNA, the CDR3 is TGCAGTGCTGGCACTGAAGCTTTCTTT. Translation gives CSAGTEAFF.

As for this clonotype: A much larger clonotype is one base distant, so this may be a read error. Here the CDR3 omits its conserved ending phenylalanine or tryptophan, so a read error is the likely source. V gene TRBV6-1 combines with J gene TRBJ1-2, with D hard to call. This CDR3 comprises 12 residues. Trimming cost V 7 bases and J 2 bases, with 8 bases left between them. The germline gives CDR1 MNHNS, CDR2 SASEGT. The CDR3 sequence is CASTQGNYGYTL. The CDR3 DNA follows: TGTGCCAGCACCCAAGGGAACTATGGCTACACCCTC.

This clonotype was seen ten or more times. The chain combines TRBV29-1 with TRBJ2-3; 7 nucleotides line up with TRBD2. Germline CDR1 is SQVTM and CDR2 is ANQGSEA. V lost 0 bases, J lost 3 bases, and 3 bases stayed unmatched. CDR3 length: 14 residues. This CDR3 reads CSVEDRGGTDTQYF. The CDR3 coding sequence is TGCAGCGTTGAAGATCGGGGAGGGACAGATACGCAGTATTTT.

This clonotype was seen many times. The J gene is TRBJ2-7, the V gene TRBV6-1; 8 bases agree with TRBD1. The germline V gene has CDR1 MNHNS and CDR2 SASEGT. Trimming took 5 bases from V and 1 from J; bases not matched to a gene: 4. This CDR3 contains 14 residues. CDR3 nucleotide sequence: TGTGCCAGCAGTTACGGACAGGGATCCTACGAGCAGTACTTC. Translated, it gives CASSYGQGSYEQYF.

This clonotype was counted many times. J is TRBJ2-7 and V is TRBV6-2 or TRBV6-3; no clear D. This CDR3 region has 13 residues. The germline V and J ends were trimmed by 6 bases and 4 bases, with 13 bases remaining between them. CDR1 and CDR2 from the germline V gene are MNHEY and SVGEGT. The CDR3 is CASRLLTGYEQYF. The DNA of the CDR3 is TGTGCCAGCAGACTTTTAACTGGTTACGAGCAGTACTTC.

The rearrangement joins TRBV12-3 or TRBV12-4 to TRBJ2-3, with 7 bases fitting TRBD1. Trimming cost V 6 bases and J 2 bases; bases outside gene matches: 5. This CDR3 spans 14 amino acids. This chain's CDR3 is CASSRTGVTDTQYF. In nucleotides, the CDR3 is TGTGCCAGCAGCCGTACAGGGGTCACAGATACGCAGTATTTT.

This clonotype showed up many times. V gene TRBV7-8 combines with J gene TRBJ2-7, with D hard to call. The V and J ends lost 3 bases and 3 bases respectively, with 18 bases between them. CDR3 length: 16 amino acids. Germline V CDR1 and CDR2: SGHVS, FQNEAQ. The CDR3, as DNA: TGTGCCAGCAGCTTTTCTGAGACCCTCATGAACTACGAGCAGTACTTC. Its translation is CASSFSETLMNYEQYF.

This clonotype occurred many times. The chain has TRBV27 and TRBJ2-3; D not resolved. The CDR3 consists of 14 residues. V was pared by 5 bases and J by 5 bases, with 14 bases between. The germline V gene encodes CDR1 MNHEY and CDR2 SMNVEV (reference sequence). CDR3 nucleotides: TGTGCCAGCAGTCCTCTCCCTTCGGGAGATACGCAGTATTTT. Residues: CASSPLPSGDTQYF.

There are a few counts of this clonotype. The chain uses TRBV7-3 and TRBJ2-2, with a tentative D call TRBD2 (5 bases). The germline CDR1 and CDR2 sequences are SGHTA and FQGTGA. CDR3 size: 16 residues. CDR3 in DNA: TGTGCTAGTGCCCCCCCTGGGAGAGATTTGACCGGGGAGCTGTTTTTT. Residues: CASAPPGRDLTGELFF.

V gene TRBV29-1 combines with J gene TRBJ2-3, with 8 bases that match TRBD2. V was pared by 4 bases and J by 1 base, with 4 bases of the junction left unmatched. The CDR3 totals 14 residues. Germline-derived CDR1 and CDR2 are SQVTM and ANQGSEA. CDR3: CSVAREGGTDTQYF. As DNA, the CDR3 is TGCAGCGTTGCCCGGGAGGGAGGCACAGATACGCAGTATTTT.

The sample holds many counts of this clonotype. The chain recombines TRBV10-3 with TRBJ1-5, with 7 bases aligning to TRBD1. Per the germline V gene, CDR1 is ENHRY and CDR2 is SYGVKD. The CDR3 length is 14 residues. The V gene end was trimmed by 6 bases and the J gene end by 5 bases; junction bases not matched to a gene: 7. CDR3 loop: CAISQGESDQPQHF. CDR3 sequence (DNA): TGTGCCATCAGCCAGGGGGAGAGCGATCAGCCCCAGCATTTT.

This clonotype was counted a few times. This rearrangement joins TRBV4-1 to TRBJ2-7; 7 nucleotides align to TRBD2. The junction had 1 base not matched to a gene; V was cut back by 1 base and J by 1 base. Germline V gene sequence: CDR1 MGHRA, CDR2 YSYEKL. The CDR3 is 14 amino acids. Written as DNA, the CDR3 is TGCGCCAGCAGCCAAGGGACTAGTTCCTACGAGCAGTACTTC. Translated, it gives CASSQGTSSYEQYF.